One and the same sample provided the 12 T cell receptor beta chains below, sequenced in a study of patients and donors after allogeneic stem cell transplantation. TCRdb processed the RT-PCR reads anew with MiXCR; each CDR3 protein has one entry. The top ten hold roughly 29% of the sample, which has over 1,500 distinct CDR3 sequences, around 4.5% seen once. Sequenced sample: blood, either unsorted or a sorted T cell fraction (not recorded which). The receptors come from a human donor who was either an allogeneic HSCT recipient or a stem cell or donor lymphocyte infusion donor (not recorded which). It is not recorded whose cells these are; they may come from a transplant donor.

This clonotype is termed medium-sized. This sequence joins TRBV4-2 and TRBJ2-7; D is uncertain. Germline CDR1 LGHNA, CDR2 YNFKEQ. Trimming took off 0 bases at V and 3 bases at J, with 9 bases between the two ends. This CDR3 region has 14 residues. The CDR3 coding sequence is TGTGCCAGCAGCCAAGATTTCGCCCTCTACGAGCAGTACTTC. It encodes CASSQDFALYEQYF.

The count of this clonotype is one. The chain carries TRBV7-2 and TRBJ2-3; 7 bases agree with TRBD2. Germline values: CDR1 SGHTA, CDR2 FQGNSA. With 5 bases clipped from V and 6 bases from J, the junction kept 11 bases outside the gene matches. The CDR3 consists of 15 residues. The CDR3, as DNA: TGTGCCAGCAGCCCCCAGGTAGCAGCGGGGGATACGCAGTATTTT. As protein: CASSPQVAAGDTQYF.

This clonotype is medium-sized (0.01 to 0.1%). The CDR3 spells CASSEPSGTNYRNYNEQFF. The CDR3 DNA follows: TGTGCCAGCAGTGAACCTAGCGGGACAAACTACCGGAACTACAATGAGCAGTTCTTC. The chain joins TRBV2 to TRBJ2-1; 9 nucleotides line up with TRBD2. The germline CDR1 and CDR2 sequences are SNHLY and FYNNEI. The CDR3 sequence is 19 residues long. V trimming: 2 bases; J trimming: 3 bases; junction bases outside the gene matches: 14.

This clonotype is medium-sized in the sample. This chain's CDR3 is CASSFSGRGFTEAFF. In nucleotides, the CDR3 is TGTGCCAGCAGCTTCTCCGGCAGAGGATTCACTGAAGCTTTCTTT. The chain links TRBV11-2 to TRBJ1-1; D is uncertain. This CDR3 is 15 amino acids long. The germline V and J ends were trimmed by 3 bases and 4 bases, with 15 bases remaining between them. CDR1 and CDR2 (germline): SGHAT, FQNNGV.

This clonotype is medium-sized. The V call is TRBV2, the J call TRBJ1-3; tentatively, D is TRBD1 (5 bases). The CDR3 consists of 15 residues. Trimming removed 7 bases from V and 4 bases from J, with 17 bases in between. Germline CDR1 SNHLY, CDR2 FYNNEI. The CDR3 DNA sequence: TGTGCCAGCACCGGGACCTACGAGGCGGGAAACACCATATATTTT. Translating it yields CASTGTYEAGNTIYF. Full variable domain (rest looked up from reference TRBV2 and TRBJ1-3): EPEVTQTPSHQVTQMGQEVILRCVPISNHLYFYWYRQILGQKVEFLVSFYNNEISEKSEIFDDQFSVERPDGSNFTLKIRSTKLEDSAMYFCASTGTYEAGNTIYFGEGSWLTVV.

This clonotype appeared once. This sequence joins TRBV5-6 and TRBJ1-1; D gene uncertain. V was clipped by 1 base and J by 4 bases, with 5 bases between them. Germline V gene data show CDR1 as SGHDT and CDR2 as YYEEEE. There are 12 residues in the CDR3. In DNA, the CDR3 is TGTGCCAGCAGCTTGTTGCCCACTGAAGCTTTCTTT. As protein: CASSLLPTEAFF.

This clonotype turned up a few times. This rearrangement joins TRBV5-1 to TRBJ1-1; D unresolved. Deletions cut 3 bases from V and 1 base from J, with 10 bases between. This CDR3 region has 14 residues. Germline CDR1 SGHRS, CDR2 YFSETQ. The CDR3 is CASSYLGENTEAFF. In nucleotides, the CDR3 is TGCGCCAGCAGCTACTTAGGCGAGAACACTGAAGCTTTCTTT.

This clonotype is labeled medium-sized. This chain connects TRBV29-1 to TRBJ2-1, with 8 bases lining up with TRBD1. The trim removed 2 bases at V and 9 bases at J, leaving 3 bases unmatched. The CDR3 is 12 residues long. The germline CDR1 and CDR2 sequences are SQVTM and ANQGSEA. The CDR3 reads CSVEQGAGEQFF. The CDR3 nucleotides are TGCAGCGTTGAACAGGGGGCTGGTGAGCAGTTCTTC.

The chain carries TRBV19 and TRBJ2-7, with 9 bases identical to TRBD1. Germline trimming cut 6 bases from V and 2 bases from J; bases unmatched to any gene: 8. Germline values: CDR1 LNHDA, CDR2 SQIVND (reference sequence). There are 15 residues in the CDR3. The chain's CDR3 is CASRDRGTGPYEQYF. The CDR3 DNA is TGTGCCAGTAGAGATCGGGGGACAGGGCCCTACGAGCAGTACTTC.

This clonotype was observed a few times. J is TRBJ2-5 and V is TRBV6-5; TRBD1 agrees at 7 bases. V lost 6 bases and J lost 5; bases outside the gene matches: 15. Germline V CDR1 and CDR2: MNHEY, SVGAGI. The CDR3 loop spans 16 amino acids. Written as DNA, the CDR3 is TGTGCCAGCAGCAGAACCGGGACAGAAGTCGGGGAGACCCAGTACTTC. Protein: CASSRTGTEVGETQYF.

This clonotype was counted between two and nine times. The chain carries TRBV5-1 and TRBJ2-1; D not certain. V was pared by 0 bases and J by 6 bases, with 7 bases between. The CDR3 has 13 amino acids. Germline V gives CDR1 SGHRS, CDR2 YFSETQ. The CDR3 sequence is CASSLARINEQFF. For the CDR3, the DNA is TGCGCCAGCAGCTTGGCCAGGATCAATGAGCAGTTCTTC.

This clonotype is judged large (0.1 to 1%). V and J are TRBV5-1 and TRBJ2-7; D is unresolved. Germline V CDR1 and CDR2: SGHRS, YFSETQ. CDR3 size: 14 residues. V was pared by 2 bases and J by 1 base, with 10 bases between. In nucleotides, the CDR3 is TGCGCCAGCAGCTTAATCGACAAATCCTACGAGCAGTACTTC. Translation gives CASSLIDKSYEQYF.